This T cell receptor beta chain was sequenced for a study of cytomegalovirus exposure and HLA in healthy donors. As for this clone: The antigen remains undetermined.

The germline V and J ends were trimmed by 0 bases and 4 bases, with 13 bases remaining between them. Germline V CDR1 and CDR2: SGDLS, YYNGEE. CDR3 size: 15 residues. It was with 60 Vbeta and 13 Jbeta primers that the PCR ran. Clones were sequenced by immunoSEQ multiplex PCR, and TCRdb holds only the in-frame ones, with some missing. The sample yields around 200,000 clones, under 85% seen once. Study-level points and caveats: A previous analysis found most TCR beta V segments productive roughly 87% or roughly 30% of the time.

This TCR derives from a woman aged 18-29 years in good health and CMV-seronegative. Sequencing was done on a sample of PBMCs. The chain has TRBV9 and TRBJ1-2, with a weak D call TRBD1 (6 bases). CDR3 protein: CASSVGGGQSYGYTF. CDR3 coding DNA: TGTGCCAGCAGCGTAGGGGGGGGGCAATCCTATGGCTACACCTTC.